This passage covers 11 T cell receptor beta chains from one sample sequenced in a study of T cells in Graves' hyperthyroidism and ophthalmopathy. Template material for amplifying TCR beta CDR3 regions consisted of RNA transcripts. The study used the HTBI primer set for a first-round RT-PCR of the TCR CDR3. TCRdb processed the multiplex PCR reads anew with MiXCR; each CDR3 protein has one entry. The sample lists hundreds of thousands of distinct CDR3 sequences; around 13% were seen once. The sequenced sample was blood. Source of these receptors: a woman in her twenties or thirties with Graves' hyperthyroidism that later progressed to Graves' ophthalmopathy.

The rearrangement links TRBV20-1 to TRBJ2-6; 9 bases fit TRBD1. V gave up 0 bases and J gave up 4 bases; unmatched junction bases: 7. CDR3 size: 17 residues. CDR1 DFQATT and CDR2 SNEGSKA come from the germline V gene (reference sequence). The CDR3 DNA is TGCAGTGCTAGAGAGGGGACAGGGTCTCGCGGGGCCAACGTCCTGACTTTC. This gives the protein CSAREGTGSRGANVLTF.

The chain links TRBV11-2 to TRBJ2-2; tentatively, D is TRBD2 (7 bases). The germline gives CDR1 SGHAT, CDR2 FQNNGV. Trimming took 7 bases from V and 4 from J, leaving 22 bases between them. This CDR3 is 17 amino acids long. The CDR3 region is CASNPGRGAWSTGELFF. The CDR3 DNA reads TGTGCCAGCAACCCAGGGAGGGGGGCGTGGAGCACCGGGGAGCTGTTTTTT.

The CDR3 nucleotides read TGCAGTCCCTCCAGTTGGCAGACCCAGTACTTC. Its translation is CSPSSWQTQYF. The V gene is TRBV20-1, the J gene TRBJ2-5; D gene uncertain. The CDR3 length is 11 residues. V lost 8 bases and J 6 bases, leaving 13 bases between the germline ends. CDR1 is DFQATT and CDR2 is SNEGSKA in the germline V gene (reference sequence).

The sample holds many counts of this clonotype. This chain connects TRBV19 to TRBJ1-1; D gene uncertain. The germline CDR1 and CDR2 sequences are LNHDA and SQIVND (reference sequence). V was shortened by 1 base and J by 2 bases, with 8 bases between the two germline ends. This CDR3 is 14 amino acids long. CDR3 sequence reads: CASSIGPTNTEAFF. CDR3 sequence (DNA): TGTGCCAGTAGTATAGGCCCGACCAACACTGAAGCTTTCTTT.

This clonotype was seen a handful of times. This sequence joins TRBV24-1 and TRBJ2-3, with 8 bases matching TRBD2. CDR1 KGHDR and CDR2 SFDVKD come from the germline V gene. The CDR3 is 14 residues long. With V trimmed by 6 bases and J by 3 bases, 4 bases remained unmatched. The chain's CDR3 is CATSLTSATDTQYF. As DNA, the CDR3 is TGTGCCACCAGTCTGACTAGCGCGACAGATACGCAGTATTTT.

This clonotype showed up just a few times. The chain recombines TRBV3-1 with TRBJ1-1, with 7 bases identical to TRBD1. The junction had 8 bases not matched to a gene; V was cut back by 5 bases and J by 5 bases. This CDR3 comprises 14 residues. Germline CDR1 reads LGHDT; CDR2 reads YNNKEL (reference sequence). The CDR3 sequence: CASSFDRAGTEAFF. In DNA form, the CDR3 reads TGTGCCAGCAGCTTTGACAGGGCTGGGACTGAAGCTTTCTTT.

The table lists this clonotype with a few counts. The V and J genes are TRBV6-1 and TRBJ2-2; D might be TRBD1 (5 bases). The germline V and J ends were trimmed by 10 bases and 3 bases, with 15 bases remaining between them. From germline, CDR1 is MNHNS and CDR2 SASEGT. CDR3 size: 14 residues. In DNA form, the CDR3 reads TGTGCCACCGGACCAGGGATTTACACCGGGGAGCTGTTTTTT. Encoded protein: CATGPGIYTGELFF.

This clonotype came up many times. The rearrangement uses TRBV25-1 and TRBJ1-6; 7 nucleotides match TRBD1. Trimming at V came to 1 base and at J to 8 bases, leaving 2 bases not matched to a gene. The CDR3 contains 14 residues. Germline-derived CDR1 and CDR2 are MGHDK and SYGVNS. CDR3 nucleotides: TGTGCCAGCAGTGAATCGACAGGGCATTCACCCCTCCACTTT. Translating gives CASSESTGHSPLHF.

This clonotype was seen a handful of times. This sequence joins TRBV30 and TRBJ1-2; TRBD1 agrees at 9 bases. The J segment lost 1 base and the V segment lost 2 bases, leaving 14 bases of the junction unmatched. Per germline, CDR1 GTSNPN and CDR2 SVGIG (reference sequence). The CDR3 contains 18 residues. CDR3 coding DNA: TGTGCCTGGAGTTCTCTCCCCGGGACAGGGTATTATAACTATGGCTACACCTTC. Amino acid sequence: CAWSSLPGTGYYNYGYTF. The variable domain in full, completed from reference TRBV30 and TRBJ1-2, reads SQTIHQWPATLVQPVGSPLSLECTVEGTSNPNLYWYRQAAGRGLQLLFYSVGIGQISSEVPQNLSASRPQDRQFILSSKKLLLSDSGFYLCAWSSLPGTGYYNYGYTFGSGTRLTVV.

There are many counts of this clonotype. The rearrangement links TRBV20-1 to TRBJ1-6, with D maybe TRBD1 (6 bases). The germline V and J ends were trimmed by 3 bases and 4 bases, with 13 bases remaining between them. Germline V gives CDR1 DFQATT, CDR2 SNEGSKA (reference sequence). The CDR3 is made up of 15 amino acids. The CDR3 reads CSARSSDRYNSPLHF. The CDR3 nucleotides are TGCAGTGCTAGGTCCTCGGACAGATATAATTCACCCCTCCACTTT.

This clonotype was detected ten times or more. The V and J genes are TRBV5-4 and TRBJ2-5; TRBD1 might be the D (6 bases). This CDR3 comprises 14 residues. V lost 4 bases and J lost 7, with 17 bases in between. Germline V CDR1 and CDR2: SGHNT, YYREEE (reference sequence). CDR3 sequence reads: CASSPGQPRSTQYF. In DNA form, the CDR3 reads TGTGCCAGCAGCCCGGGACAACCTAGGTCGACCCAGTACTTC.